Listed here is a single T cell receptor (beta chain). The data belong to a study of T cell responses to AZD1222 COVID-19 vaccine. The CDR3 is made up of 13 amino acids. J was trimmed by 8 bases and V by 6 bases; bases with no gene match: 6. Some clones are missing from TCRdb's copy, which holds only in-frame ones; the method was immunoSEQ multiplex PCR. The sample holds over 100,000 clones, around nine tenths seen once. The TCR comes from an adult in good health. J is TRBJ2-1 and V is TRBV12-3 or TRBV12-4, with TRBD1 identical over 8 bases. This sample comprised peripheral blood, obtained on day 0 of AZD1222 vaccination. The CDR3 spells CASRRDRGHEQFF. The CDR3 coding sequence is TGTGCCAGCAGACGCGACAGGGGCCATGAGCAGTTCTTC.